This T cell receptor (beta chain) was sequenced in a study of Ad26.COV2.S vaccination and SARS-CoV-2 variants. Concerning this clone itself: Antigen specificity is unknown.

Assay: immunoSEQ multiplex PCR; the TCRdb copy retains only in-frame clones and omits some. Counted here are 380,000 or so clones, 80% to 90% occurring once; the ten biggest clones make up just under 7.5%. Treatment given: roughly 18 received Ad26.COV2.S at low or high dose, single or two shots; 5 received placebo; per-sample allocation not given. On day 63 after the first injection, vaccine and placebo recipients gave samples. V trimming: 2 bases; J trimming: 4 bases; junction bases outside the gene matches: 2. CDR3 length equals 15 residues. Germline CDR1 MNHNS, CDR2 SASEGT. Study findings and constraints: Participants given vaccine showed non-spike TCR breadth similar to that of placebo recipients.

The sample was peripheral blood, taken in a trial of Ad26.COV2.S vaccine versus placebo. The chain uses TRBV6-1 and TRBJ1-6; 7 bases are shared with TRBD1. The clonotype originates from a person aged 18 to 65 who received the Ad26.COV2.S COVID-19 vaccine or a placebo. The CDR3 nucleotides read TGTGCCAGCAGTGAAAGGGACAGTTATAATTCACCCCTCCACTTT. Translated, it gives CASSERDSYNSPLHF.